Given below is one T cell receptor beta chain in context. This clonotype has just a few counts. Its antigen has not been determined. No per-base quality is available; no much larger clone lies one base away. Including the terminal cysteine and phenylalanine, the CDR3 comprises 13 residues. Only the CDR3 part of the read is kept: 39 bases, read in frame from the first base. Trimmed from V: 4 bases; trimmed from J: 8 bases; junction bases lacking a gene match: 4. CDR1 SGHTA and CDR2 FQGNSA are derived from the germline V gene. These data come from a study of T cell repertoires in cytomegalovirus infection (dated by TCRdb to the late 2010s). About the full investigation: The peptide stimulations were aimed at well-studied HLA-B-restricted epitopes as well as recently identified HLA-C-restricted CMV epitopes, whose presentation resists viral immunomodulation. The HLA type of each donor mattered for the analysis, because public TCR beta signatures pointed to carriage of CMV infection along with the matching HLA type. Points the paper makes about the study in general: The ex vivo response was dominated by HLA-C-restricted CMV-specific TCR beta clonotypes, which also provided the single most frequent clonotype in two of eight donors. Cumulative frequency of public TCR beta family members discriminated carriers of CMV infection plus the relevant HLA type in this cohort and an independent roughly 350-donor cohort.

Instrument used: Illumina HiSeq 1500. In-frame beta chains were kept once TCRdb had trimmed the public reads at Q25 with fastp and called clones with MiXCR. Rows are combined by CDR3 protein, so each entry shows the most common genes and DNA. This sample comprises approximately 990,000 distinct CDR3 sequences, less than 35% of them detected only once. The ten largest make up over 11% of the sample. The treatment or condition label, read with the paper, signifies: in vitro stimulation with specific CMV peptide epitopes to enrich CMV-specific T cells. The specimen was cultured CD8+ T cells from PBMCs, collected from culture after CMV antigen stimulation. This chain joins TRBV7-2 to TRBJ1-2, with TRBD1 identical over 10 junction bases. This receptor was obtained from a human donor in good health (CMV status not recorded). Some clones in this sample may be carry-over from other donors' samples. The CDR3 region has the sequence CASSYRTGGGYTF. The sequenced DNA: TGTGCCAGCAGCTACCGGACAGGGGGGGGCTACACCTTC.